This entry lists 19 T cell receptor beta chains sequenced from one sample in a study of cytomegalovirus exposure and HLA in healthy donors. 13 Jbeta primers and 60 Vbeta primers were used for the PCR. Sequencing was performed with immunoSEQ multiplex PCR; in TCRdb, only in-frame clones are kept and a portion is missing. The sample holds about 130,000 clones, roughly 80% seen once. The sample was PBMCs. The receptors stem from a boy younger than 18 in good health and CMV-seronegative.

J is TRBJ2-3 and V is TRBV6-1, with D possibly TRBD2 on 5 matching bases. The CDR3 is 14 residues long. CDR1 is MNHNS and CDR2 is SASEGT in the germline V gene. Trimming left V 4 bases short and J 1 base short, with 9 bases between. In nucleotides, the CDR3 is TGTGCCAGCAGTGGGGAGCTCCGCACAGATACGCAGTATTTT. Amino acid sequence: CASSGELRTDTQYF.

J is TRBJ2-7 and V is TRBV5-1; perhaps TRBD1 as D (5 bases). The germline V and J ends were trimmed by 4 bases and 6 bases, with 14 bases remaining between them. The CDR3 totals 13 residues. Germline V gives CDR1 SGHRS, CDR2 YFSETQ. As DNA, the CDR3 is TGCGCCAGCAGCCCACAGGCAGTCAGCGAGCAGTACTTC. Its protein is CASSPQAVSEQYF.

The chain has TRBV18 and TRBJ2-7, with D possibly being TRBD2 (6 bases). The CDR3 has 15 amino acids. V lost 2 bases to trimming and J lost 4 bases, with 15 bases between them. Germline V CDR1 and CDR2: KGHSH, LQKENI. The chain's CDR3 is CASSPGAGLPYEQYF. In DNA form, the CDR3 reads TGTGCCAGCTCACCAGGGGCGGGATTACCGTACGAGCAGTACTTC.

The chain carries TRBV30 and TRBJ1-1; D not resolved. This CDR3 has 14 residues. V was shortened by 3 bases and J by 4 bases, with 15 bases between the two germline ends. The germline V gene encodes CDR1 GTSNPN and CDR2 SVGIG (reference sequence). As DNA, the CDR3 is TGTGCCTGGAGACAAAAAGGAGGGTTCACTGAAGCTTTCTTT. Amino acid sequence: CAWRQKGGFTEAFF.

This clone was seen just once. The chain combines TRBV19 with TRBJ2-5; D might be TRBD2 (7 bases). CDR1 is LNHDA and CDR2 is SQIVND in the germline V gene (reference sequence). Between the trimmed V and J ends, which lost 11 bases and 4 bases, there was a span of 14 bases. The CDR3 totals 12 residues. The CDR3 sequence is CARGGVGETQYF. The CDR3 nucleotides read TGTGCCCGAGGGGGGGTTGGAGAGACCCAGTACTTC.

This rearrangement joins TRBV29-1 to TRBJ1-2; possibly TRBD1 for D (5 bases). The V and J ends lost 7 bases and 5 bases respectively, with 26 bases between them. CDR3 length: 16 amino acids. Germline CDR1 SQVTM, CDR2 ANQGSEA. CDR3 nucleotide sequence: TGCAGCGCCTTGGGGGGTGGGGTTCCCCAAGATTATGGCTACACCTTC. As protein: CSALGGGVPQDYGYTF.

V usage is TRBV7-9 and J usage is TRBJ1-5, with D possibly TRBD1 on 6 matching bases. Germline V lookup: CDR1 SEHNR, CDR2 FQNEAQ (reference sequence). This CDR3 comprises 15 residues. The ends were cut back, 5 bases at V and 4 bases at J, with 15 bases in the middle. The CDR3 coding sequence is TGTGCCAGCAGCCCGGGGTTAACAGGGAATCAGCCCCAGCATTTT. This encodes CASSPGLTGNQPQHF.

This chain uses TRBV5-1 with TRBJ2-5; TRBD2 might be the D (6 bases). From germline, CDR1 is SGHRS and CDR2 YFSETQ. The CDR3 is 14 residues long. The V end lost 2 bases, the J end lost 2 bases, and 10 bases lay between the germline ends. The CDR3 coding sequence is TGCGCCAGCAGCTTTGGCGGGGAACAAGAGACCCAGTACTTC. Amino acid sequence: CASSFGGEQETQYF.

CDR3 region: CASSYRAGTGELFF. In nucleotides, the CDR3 is TGTGCCAGCAGCTACAGGGCTGGCACCGGGGAGCTGTTTTTT. The chain combines TRBV5-6 with TRBJ2-2, with D possibly being TRBD1 (6 bases). The CDR3 totals 14 residues. Trimming shortened V by 3 bases and J by 4 bases, and 10 bases separated the two germline ends. CDR1 is SGHDT and CDR2 is YYEEEE in the germline V gene.

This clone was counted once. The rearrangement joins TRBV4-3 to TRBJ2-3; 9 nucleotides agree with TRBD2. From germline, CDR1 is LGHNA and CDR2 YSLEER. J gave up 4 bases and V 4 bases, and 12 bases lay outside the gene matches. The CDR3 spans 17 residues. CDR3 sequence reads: CASSPLLNSGSPDTQYF. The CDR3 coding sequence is TGCGCCAGCAGCCCCCTTTTGAATAGCGGGAGTCCAGATACGCAGTATTTT.

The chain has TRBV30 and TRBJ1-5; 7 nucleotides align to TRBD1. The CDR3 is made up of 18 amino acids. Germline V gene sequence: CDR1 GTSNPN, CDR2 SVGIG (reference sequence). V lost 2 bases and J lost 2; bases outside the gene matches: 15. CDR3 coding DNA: TGTGCCTGGAGTCCCGGGACAGACTCTTTTAGGGGCAATCAGCCCCAGCATTTT. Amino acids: CAWSPGTDSFRGNQPQHF.

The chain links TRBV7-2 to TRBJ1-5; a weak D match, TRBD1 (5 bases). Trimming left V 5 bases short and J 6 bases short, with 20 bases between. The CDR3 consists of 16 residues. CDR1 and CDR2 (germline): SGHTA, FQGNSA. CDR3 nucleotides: TGTGCCAGCAGCCCCCAGGGTGGGGTAACAAGTCAGCCCCAGCATTTT. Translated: CASSPQGGVTSQPQHF.

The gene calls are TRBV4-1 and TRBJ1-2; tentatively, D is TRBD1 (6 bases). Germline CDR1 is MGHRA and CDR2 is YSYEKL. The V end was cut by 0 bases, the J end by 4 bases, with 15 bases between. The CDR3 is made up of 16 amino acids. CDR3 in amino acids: CASSQDPRGQSYGYTF. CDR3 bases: TGCGCCAGCAGCCAAGATCCCCGGGGACAATCCTATGGCTACACCTTC.

The CDR3 sequence is CASSESRQEYNEQFF. CDR3 DNA: TGTGCCAGCAGTGAATCGCGACAGGAGTACAATGAGCAGTTCTTC. This rearrangement joins TRBV2 to TRBJ2-1; possibly TRBD1 for D (6 bases). The V end was cut by 2 bases, the J end by 4 bases, with 12 bases between. The CDR3 is 15 residues long. In germline, CDR1 is SNHLY, CDR2 FYNNEI.

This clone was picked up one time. CDR3 nucleotides: TGTGCCAGCAGCCCGACCCTCGGCGGGAGCGGAAGCAATGAGCAGTTCTTC. Translating it yields CASSPTLGGSGSNEQFF. This chain joins TRBV9 and TRBJ2-1; 7 bases map to TRBD2. V was clipped by 4 bases and J by 6 bases; unmatched bases: 16. The length of the CDR3 is 17 residues. CDR1 is SGDLS and CDR2 is YYNGEE in the germline V gene.

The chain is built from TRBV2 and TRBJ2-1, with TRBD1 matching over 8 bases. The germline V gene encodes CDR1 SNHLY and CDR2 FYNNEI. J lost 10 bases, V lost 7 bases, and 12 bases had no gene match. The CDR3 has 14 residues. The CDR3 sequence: CASNSGTGGKEQFF. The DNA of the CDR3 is TGTGCCAGCAACTCGGGGACAGGAGGGAAGGAGCAGTTCTTC.

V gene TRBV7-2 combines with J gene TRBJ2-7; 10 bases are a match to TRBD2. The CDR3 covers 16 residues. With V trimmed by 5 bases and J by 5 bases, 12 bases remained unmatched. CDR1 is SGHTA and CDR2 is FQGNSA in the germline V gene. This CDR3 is CASSEGRTSGNHEQYF. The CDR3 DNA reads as TGTGCCAGCAGCGAAGGGCGGACTAGCGGTAACCACGAGCAGTACTTC.

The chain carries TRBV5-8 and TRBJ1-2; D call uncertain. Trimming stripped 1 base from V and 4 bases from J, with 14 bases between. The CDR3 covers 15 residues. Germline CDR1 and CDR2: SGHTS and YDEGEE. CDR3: CASSLLTLLGYGYTF. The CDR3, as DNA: TGTGCCAGCAGCTTGTTAACCTTACTTGGCTATGGCTACACCTTC.

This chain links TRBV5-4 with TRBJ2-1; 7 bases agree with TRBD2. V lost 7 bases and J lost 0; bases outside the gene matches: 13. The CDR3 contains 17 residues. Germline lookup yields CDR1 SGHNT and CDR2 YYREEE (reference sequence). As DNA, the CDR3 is TGTGCCAGCCGTCGCGGGGCGGGAGAGGGCTCCTACAATGAGCAGTTCTTC. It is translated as CASRRGAGEGSYNEQFF.